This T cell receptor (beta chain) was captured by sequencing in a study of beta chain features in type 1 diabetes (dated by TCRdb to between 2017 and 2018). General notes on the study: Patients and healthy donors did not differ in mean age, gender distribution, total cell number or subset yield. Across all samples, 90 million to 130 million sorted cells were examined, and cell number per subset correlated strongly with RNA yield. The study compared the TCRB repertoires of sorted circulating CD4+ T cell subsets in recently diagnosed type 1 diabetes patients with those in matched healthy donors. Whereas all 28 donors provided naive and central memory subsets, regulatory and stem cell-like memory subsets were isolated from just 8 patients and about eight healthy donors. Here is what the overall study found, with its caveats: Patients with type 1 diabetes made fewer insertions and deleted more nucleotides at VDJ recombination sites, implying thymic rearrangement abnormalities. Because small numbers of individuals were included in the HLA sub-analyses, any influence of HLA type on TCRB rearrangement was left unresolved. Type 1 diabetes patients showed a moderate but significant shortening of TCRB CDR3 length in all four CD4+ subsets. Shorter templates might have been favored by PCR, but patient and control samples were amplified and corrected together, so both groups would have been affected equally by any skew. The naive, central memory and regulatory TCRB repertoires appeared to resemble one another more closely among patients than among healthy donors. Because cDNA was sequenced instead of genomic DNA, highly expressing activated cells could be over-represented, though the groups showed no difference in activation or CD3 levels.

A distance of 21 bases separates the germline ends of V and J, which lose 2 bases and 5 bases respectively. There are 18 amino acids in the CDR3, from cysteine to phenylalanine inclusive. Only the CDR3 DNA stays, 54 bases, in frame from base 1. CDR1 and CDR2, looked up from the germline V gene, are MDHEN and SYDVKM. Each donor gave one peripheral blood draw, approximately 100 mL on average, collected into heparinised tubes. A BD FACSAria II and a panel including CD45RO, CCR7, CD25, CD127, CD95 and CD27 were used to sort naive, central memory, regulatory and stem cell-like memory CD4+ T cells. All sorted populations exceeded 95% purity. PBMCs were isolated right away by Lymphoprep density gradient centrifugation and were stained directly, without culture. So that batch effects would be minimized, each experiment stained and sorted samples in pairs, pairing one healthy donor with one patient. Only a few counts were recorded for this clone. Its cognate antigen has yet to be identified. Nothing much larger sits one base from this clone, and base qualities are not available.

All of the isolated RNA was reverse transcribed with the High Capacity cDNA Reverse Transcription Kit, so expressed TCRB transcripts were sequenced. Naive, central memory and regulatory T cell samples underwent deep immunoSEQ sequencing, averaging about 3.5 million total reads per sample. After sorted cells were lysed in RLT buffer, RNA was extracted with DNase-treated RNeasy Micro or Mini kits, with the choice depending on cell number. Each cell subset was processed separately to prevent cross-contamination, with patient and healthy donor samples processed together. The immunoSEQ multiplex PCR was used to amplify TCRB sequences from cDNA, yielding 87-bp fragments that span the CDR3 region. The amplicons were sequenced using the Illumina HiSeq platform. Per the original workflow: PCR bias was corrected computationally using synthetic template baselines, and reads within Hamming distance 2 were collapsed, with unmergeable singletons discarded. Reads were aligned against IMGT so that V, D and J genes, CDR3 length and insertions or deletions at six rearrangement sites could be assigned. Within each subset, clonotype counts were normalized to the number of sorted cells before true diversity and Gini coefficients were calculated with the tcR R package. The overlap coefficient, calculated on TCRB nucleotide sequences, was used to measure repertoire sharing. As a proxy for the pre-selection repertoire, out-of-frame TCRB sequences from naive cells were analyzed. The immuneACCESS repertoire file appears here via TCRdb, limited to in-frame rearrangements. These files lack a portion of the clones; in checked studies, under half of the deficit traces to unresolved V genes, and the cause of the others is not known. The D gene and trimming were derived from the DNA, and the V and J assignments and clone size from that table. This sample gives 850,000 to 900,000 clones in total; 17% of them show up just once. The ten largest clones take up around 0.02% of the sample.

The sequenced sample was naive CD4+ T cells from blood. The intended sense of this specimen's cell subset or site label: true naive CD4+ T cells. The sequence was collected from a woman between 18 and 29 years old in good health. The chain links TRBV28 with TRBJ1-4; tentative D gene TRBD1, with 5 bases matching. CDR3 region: CASSLIVARDGLNEKLFF. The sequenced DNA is TGTGCCAGCAGTTTAATCGTCGCCCGGGACGGATTAAATGAAAAACTGTTTTTT.